Listed below are T cell receptor beta chains from one sample, sequenced in a study of T cell responses to AZD1222 COVID-19 vaccine. Method: immunoSEQ multiplex PCR; TCRdb's copy keeps in-frame clones and lacks some. The profile covers tens of thousands of clones, with 65% to 90% appearing a single time and 6.3% taken by the ten largest. The sample in question was peripheral blood, obtained on day 0 of AZD1222 vaccination. Source of these receptors: an adult in good health. Both conserved end residues are part of each CDR3. Each record gives: clone size, V gene, J gene, D gene, CDR3 DNA, CDR3 protein. The D gene is left open where the match is weak. Some rows have no size entry. The others give once, few or many, or a class for an expanded clone.

>.|TRBV12-3/TRBV12-4|TRBJ2-5|.
TGTGCCAGCAGACCGAGTATCCAAGAGACCCAGTACTTC
CASRPSIQETQYF
>.|TRBV19|TRBJ1-5|.
TGTGCCAGTATTAAAGGGAATCAGCCCCAGCATTTT
CASIKGNQPQHF
>.|TRBV5-4|TRBJ1-4|.
TGTGCCAGCAGCCTCCAGCCAACTAATGAAAAACTGTTTTTT
CASSLQPTNEKLFF
>.|TRBV6-5|TRBJ1-2|.
TGTGCCAGCACCCTATCCGGGACCCCTTATGGCTACACCTTC
CASTLSGTPYGYTF
>.|TRBV4-2|TRBJ2-1|.
TGTGCCAGCAGCCAAGATGGGAGGACCCCGCAGTTCTTC
CASSQDGRTPQFF
>.|TRBV30|TRBJ1-1|.
TGTGCCTGGAGGATCGGTGGGGAGAACACTGAAGCTTTCTTT
CAWRIGGENTEAFF
>.|TRBV11-2|TRBJ1-3|TRBD1
TGTGCCAGCAGCTTACAGGGGGCGGTTGGAAACACCATATATTTT
CASSLQGAVGNTIYF
>once|TRBV21-1|TRBJ2-4|.
TGTGCCAGCAGCAAAGCGGCCAGTTCCAAAAACATTCAGTACTTC
CASSKAASSKNIQYF
>.|TRBV28|TRBJ1-1|.
TGTGCCAGCAGTCCCTTGTTTACAGGGCTCGGGACTGAAGCTTTCTTT
CASSPLFTGLGTEAFF
>.|TRBV12-3/TRBV12-4|TRBJ2-5|TRBD1
TGTGCCAGCAATGGACAGGGGGCGGCCCAGTACTTC
CASNGQGAAQYF
>.|TRBV6-1|TRBJ1-4|TRBD1
TGTGCCAGCAGTGAAGCGCTCCGGGACAGGGTATTTTTT
CASSEALRDRVFF
>.|TRBV7-9|TRBJ1-5|.
TGTGCCAGCACCTCCGGAGGACAGCCCCAGCATTTT
CASTSGGQPQHF
>.|TRBV12-3/TRBV12-4|TRBJ1-2|TRBD1
TGTGCCAGCAGTTTAGGGACAGGAGATGGCTACACCTTC
CASSLGTGDGYTF
>.|TRBV5-4|TRBJ2-1|TRBD1
TGTGCCAGCAGCCCAGATGGGACAGGCTACCTACTTGACAATGAGCAGTTCTTC
CASSPDGTGYLLDNEQFF
>.|TRBV6-6|TRBJ2-2|.
TGTGCCAGCAGTTACGTACACAACACCGGGGAGCTGTTTTTT
CASSYVHNTGELFF
>.|TRBV5-4|TRBJ2-2|TRBD2
TGTGCCAGCAGCTTGGGACTAGCGGGACCGAACGTCCCCGGGGAGCTGTTTTTT
CASSLGLAGPNVPGELFF
>.|TRBV6-5|TRBJ1-1|.
TGTGCCACCGATGACAGCTTGAACACTGAAGCTTTCTTT
CATDDSLNTEAFF
>.|TRBV6-1|TRBJ2-7|TRBD2
TGTGCCAGCAGTGACAGCGGGAGGGCTAATCGCGAGCAGTACTTC
CASSDSGRANREQYF
>.|TRBV3-1/TRBV3-2|TRBJ1-5|.
TGTGCCAGCAGCCCAACTGGCTCCTGGAATCAGCCCCAGCATTTT
CASSPTGSWNQPQHF
>.|TRBV2|TRBJ1-2|.
TGTGCCAGCAGTGAAGCGCCCAACTATGGCTACACCTTC
CASSEAPNYGYTF
>.|TRBV6-1|TRBJ1-2|TRBD1
TGTGCCAGCAGTGTCCTCTGGTTGGGACAGCTCTATGGCTACACCTTC
CASSVLWLGQLYGYTF
>.|TRBV4-1|TRBJ1-5|.
TGCGCCAGCAGCCAAGGGGGGGCAGTTAGCAATCAGCCCCAGCATTTT
CASSQGGAVSNQPQHF
>.|TRBV27|TRBJ2-3|.
TGTGCCAGCACCCCCGTGGGGAGAGATACGCAGTATTTT
CASTPVGRDTQYF
>.|TRBV5-4|TRBJ1-1|.
TGTGCCAGCAGACATACAGGGAACACTGAAGCTTTCTTT
CASRHTGNTEAFF
>once|TRBV10-3|TRBJ2-3|.
TGTGCCATCAGTGCAGAGAGCACAGATACGCAGTATTTT
CAISAESTDTQYF
>.|TRBV10-3|TRBJ1-2|.
TGTGCCATCAGTGAGCAGAACCTATATGGCTACACCTTC
CAISEQNLYGYTF
>.|TRBV7-8|TRBJ1-2|.
TGTGCCAGCAGCTTATTCAGGGCTAAAATTGATTTTGGCTACACCTTC
CASSLFRAKIDFGYTF
>.|TRBV5-4|TRBJ2-7|TRBD2
TGTGCCAGCAGCTCCCCCGGGACTAGCGGGGGGGTCTCCGAGCAGTACTTC
CASSSPGTSGGVSEQYF
>.|TRBV7-6|TRBJ2-7|.
TGTGCCAGCGGCGAACTAGCATCCGAGCAGTACTTC
CASGELASEQYF
>.|TRBV19|TRBJ1-5|.
TGTGCCAGCCGGGACACCCTTAATCAGCCCCAGCATTTT
CASRDTLNQPQHF
>.|TRBV7-2|TRBJ1-2|.
TGTGCCAGCAGCGACTCAGGGATGAGAGGTGGCTACACCTTC
CASSDSGMRGGYTF
>.|TRBV25-1|TRBJ1-1|.
TGTGCCAGCAGTGAATATCCCCGCCGGGACCCGAACACTGAAGCTTTCTTT
CASSEYPRRDPNTEAFF
>.|TRBV7-6|TRBJ2-3|.
TGTGCCAGCAGCTTAGCTGGGGCGAGCACAGATACGCAGTATTTT
CASSLAGASTDTQYF
>.|TRBV6-5|TRBJ1-2|.
TGTGCCAGCAACCGGAGCCCTTTTAACTATGGCTACACCTTC
CASNRSPFNYGYTF
>.|TRBV29-1|TRBJ2-7|TRBD1
TGCAGCGTAGGACAGGGCTACTCCTACGAGCAGTACTTC
CSVGQGYSYEQYF
>.|TRBV6-6|TRBJ2-2|.
TGTGCCAGCAGTTACTCGACGGGACAGGAGCTGTTTTTT
CASSYSTGQELFF